This T cell receptor beta chain was found in a study of Ad26.COV2.S vaccination and SARS-CoV-2 variants. About the study: The vaccine Ad26.COV2.S was put into the muscle once, or twice with 56 days between. General study findings and limits: Vaccine recipients posted higher spike-specific TCR breadth than their placebo counterparts.

Profiled with immunoSEQ multiplex PCR; TCRdb holds only in-frame clones, not every one. The sample has roughly 500,000 clones; roughly 85% are singletons. CDR3 size: 15 residues. Trimming shortened V by 4 bases and J by 9 bases, and 20 bases separated the two germline ends. Per germline, CDR1 SGHDT and CDR2 YYEEEE. A remark on this clone: The target antigen is unknown.

Indicated treatment: 15 to 20 received Ad26.COV2.S at low or high dose, single or two shots; about five received placebo; per-sample allocation not given. Specimen acquisition occurred on day 63 following the initial vaccine or placebo injection. Immunization relied on an Ad26 vector, which expressed Wuhan-strain SARS-CoV-2 spike. This sequence was found in a person between 18 and 65 years old who received the Ad26.COV2.S COVID-19 vaccine or a placebo. Sequenced here: peripheral blood, sampled in a trial of Ad26.COV2.S vaccine versus placebo. The chain uses TRBV5-6 and TRBJ2-1; the D gene is possibly TRBD1 (5 bases). The CDR3 DNA is TGTGCCAGCAGCGGGATGCTCTCAATTAGGGGTGAGCAGTTCTTC. It yields the protein CASSGMLSIRGEQFF.